These 21 T cell receptor beta chains were all obtained from the same sample, sequenced in a study of blood T cell repertoires in COVID-19. Method: immunoSEQ multiplex PCR; TCRdb's copy keeps in-frame clones and lacks some. The table shows 150,000 or so clones, with over 75% occurring only once. The sequenced sample consisted of peripheral blood. The receptors come from a human donor in a cohort sampled during active COVID-19.

J is TRBJ2-2 and V is TRBV19; TRBD2 is a possible D gene (6 bases). There are 15 residues in the CDR3. Between the trimmed V and J ends, which lost 3 bases and 6 bases, there was a span of 14 bases. Germline CDR1 is LNHDA and CDR2 is SQIVND (reference sequence). CDR3 in amino acids: CASSIWGGNAGELFF. The DNA of the CDR3 is TGTGCCAGTAGTATCTGGGGAGGTAACGCCGGGGAGCTGTTTTTT.

The V call is TRBV20-1, the J call TRBJ1-2; D is unclear. Between the trimmed V and J ends, which lost 3 bases and 4 bases, there was a span of 12 bases. Germline V CDR1 and CDR2: DFQATT, SNEGSKA (reference sequence). The CDR3 is 13 residues long. CDR3 sequence (DNA): TGCAGTGCTAGTGCCGACCGGAGCTATGGCTACACCTTC. This sequence encodes CSASADRSYGYTF.

J is TRBJ1-2 and V is TRBV27; D remains unclear. The V end was cut by 7 bases, the J end by 8 bases, with 17 bases between. Germline CDR1 is MNHEY and CDR2 is SMNVEV (reference sequence). This CDR3 comprises 13 residues. In DNA form, the CDR3 reads TGTGCCAGCACCATCGCCCTGGGGAGCGGCTACACCTTC. Its translation is CASTIALGSGYTF.

The chain recombines TRBV5-3 with TRBJ2-7; 10 bases are a match to TRBD2. TRBV5-3 is an ORF, with its function uncertain. V lost 7 bases to trimming and J lost 3 bases; unmatched junction nucleotides: 7. The CDR3 length is 14 residues. CDR3 sequence: CARPRTSGNYEQYF. The CDR3 nucleotides are TGTGCCAGACCTCGGACTAGCGGCAACTACGAGCAGTACTTC.

The table lists this clone with a count of one. The V call is TRBV6-6, the J call TRBJ2-3; possibly TRBD1 for D (6 bases). The CDR3 loop spans 15 amino acids. The germline CDR1 and CDR2 sequences are MNHNY and SVGAGI (reference sequence). Trimming took 6 bases from V and 5 from J, leaving 18 bases between them. DNA for the CDR3: TGTGCCAGCAGAGGGGGATTTTTCCTCGGAGATACGCAGTATTTT. This encodes CASRGGFFLGDTQYF.

V gene TRBV5-6 combines with J gene TRBJ2-5, with 13 bases fitting TRBD2. In germline, CDR1 is SGHDT, CDR2 YYEEEE. This CDR3 comprises 15 residues. Losses at the gene ends were 5 bases for V and 7 bases for J; bases not matched to a gene: 8. This CDR3 is CASRPGTSGMGTQYF. In nucleotides, the CDR3 is TGTGCCAGCAGACCCGGGACTAGCGGGATGGGGACCCAGTACTTC.

This rearrangement joins TRBV29-1 to TRBJ2-5, with a tentative D call TRBD2 (5 bases). Trimming stripped 4 bases from V and 5 bases from J, with 11 bases between. The CDR3 totals 12 residues. Germline values: CDR1 SQVTM, CDR2 ANQGSEA. The CDR3 coding sequence is TGCAGCGTTGGCCGGGGAGCGGAGACCCAGTACTTC. Its protein is CSVGRGAETQYF.

The V and J genes are TRBV2 and TRBJ2-7; TRBD2 matches 11 bases. V trimming: 6 bases; J trimming: 1 base; junction bases outside the gene matches: 5. CDR1 is SNHLY, CDR2 FYNNEI, per germline. The CDR3 has 15 residues. In DNA form, the CDR3 reads TGTGCCAGCAGGGGTACTAGCGGGGGATCCTACGAGCAGTACTTC. Residues: CASRGTSGGSYEQYF. The whole variable domain, filled in from reference TRBV2 and TRBJ2-7, reads EPEVTQTPSHQVTQMGQEVILRCVPISNHLYFYWYRQILGQKVEFLVSFYNNEISEKSEIFDDQFSVERPDGSNFTLKIRSTKLEDSAMYFCASRGTSGGSYEQYFGPGTRLTVT.

This clone was seen more than once but under ten times. The chain carries TRBV29-1 and TRBJ1-1, with D unclear. This CDR3 comprises 12 residues. V was pared by 3 bases and J by 3 bases, with 8 bases between. The germline V gene encodes CDR1 SQVTM and CDR2 ANQGSEA. The DNA of the CDR3 is TGCAGCGTTGACGGGATGGACACTGAAGCTTTCTTT. This translates into CSVDGMDTEAFF.

This rearrangement joins TRBV6-2 or TRBV6-3 to TRBJ2-1, with 15 positions matching TRBD2. V shed 4 bases and J 11 bases; nucleotides not matched to a gene: 3. The CDR3 consists of 14 residues. Germline V gene data show CDR1 as MNHEY and CDR2 as SVGEGT. CDR3 nucleotides: TGTGCCAGCAGTTCTGGACTAGCGGGAGGGAAGCAGTTCTTC. It codes for CASSSGLAGGKQFF.

The V and J genes are TRBV2 and TRBJ1-2, with D possibly TRBD1 on 6 matching bases. Trimming removed 3 bases from V and 6 bases from J, with 8 bases in between. The germline CDR1 and CDR2 sequences are SNHLY and FYNNEI. The CDR3 extends over 12 amino acids. CDR3 nucleotides: TGTGCCAGCAGTGACTACAGGGATGGCTACACCTTC. Protein: CASSDYRDGYTF.

V gene TRBV7-2 combines with J gene TRBJ2-5, with TRBD2 matching 9 bases. The CDR3 sequence is 17 residues long. After removal of 1 base from V and 1 base from J, the junction contained 7 bases not matched to a gene. In germline, CDR1 is SGHTA, CDR2 FQGNSA. For the CDR3, the DNA is TGTGCCAGCAGCTTAGTGTGGGGCGGGAGGGCCCAAGAGACCCAGTACTTC. It is translated as CASSLVWGGRAQETQYF.

The chain joins TRBV14 to TRBJ1-6; TRBD1 matches 7 bases. Germline-derived CDR1 and CDR2 are SGHDN and FVKESK. The CDR3 is 15 amino acids. V lost 6 bases, J lost 7 bases, and 9 bases stayed unmatched. The CDR3 region has the DNA TGTGCCAGCAGTCGGAATACAGGGGTGAATTCACCCCTCCACTTT. Translated: CASSRNTGVNSPLHF.

This clone has only one observation. This chain connects TRBV7-8 to TRBJ2-5; D gene ambiguous. Trimming left V 0 bases short and J 4 bases short, with 12 bases between. CDR1 and CDR2 from the germline V gene are SGHVS and FQNEAQ. The CDR3 has 15 amino acids. CDR3 nucleotide sequence: TGTGCCAGCAGCTTAGCGCCCGTCAGTGGAGAGACCCAGTACTTC. Protein: CASSLAPVSGETQYF.

CDR3 sequence: CASSEQGASFSPLHF. The CDR3 DNA reads TGTGCCAGCAGCGAACAGGGGGCTAGCTTTTCACCCCTCCACTTT. The chain links TRBV7-9 to TRBJ1-6, with 9 bases aligning to TRBD1. Germline loops: CDR1 SEHNR, CDR2 FQNEAQ (reference sequence). The ends lost 5 bases at V and 9 bases at J; junction bases unmatched: 8. The CDR3 consists of 15 residues.

The chain is built from TRBV7-9 and TRBJ2-1; D uncertain. The V gene's germline CDR1 is SEHNR and CDR2 FQNEAQ (reference sequence). V lost 2 bases and J lost 8, with 13 bases in between. The length of the CDR3 is 14 residues. The CDR3: CASSLSGFRDEQFF. The CDR3 DNA reads as TGTGCCAGCAGCTTATCGGGTTTCCGGGATGAGCAGTTCTTC. Full variable domain (rest looked up from reference TRBV7-9 and TRBJ2-1): DTGVSQNPRHKITKRGQNVTFRCDPISEHNRLYWYRQTLGQGPEFLTYFQNEAQLEKSRLLSDRFSAERPKGSFSTLEIQRTEQGDSAMYLCASSLSGFRDEQFFGPGTRLTVL.

This clone came up a few times. The rearrangement links TRBV19 to TRBJ2-3; D is undetermined. This CDR3 is 13 amino acids long. The V gene's germline CDR1 is LNHDA and CDR2 SQIVND (reference sequence). Trimming removed 0 bases at V and 7 bases at J, with 8 bases between. In DNA form, the CDR3 reads TGTGCCAGTAGTATAGATCCCAGTTATACGCAGTATTTT. Translation: CASSIDPSYTQYF. The full variable domain, its missing parts supplied by reference TRBV19 and TRBJ2-3, is DGGITQSPKYLFRKEGQNVTLSCEQNLNHDAMYWYRQDPGQGLRLIYYSQIVNDFQKGDIAEGYSVSREKKESFPLTVTSAQKNPTAFYLCASSIDPSYTQYFGPGTRLTVL.

This clone appeared a single time. The chain has TRBV4-2 and TRBJ2-1, with D unresolved. The CDR3 extends over 15 amino acids. Per the germline V gene, CDR1 is LGHNA and CDR2 is YNFKEQ. V was clipped by 0 bases and J by 1 base, with 7 bases between them. Written as DNA, the CDR3 is TGTGCCAGCAGCCAAGATGACTCTTCCTACAATGAGCAGTTCTTC. Its protein product is CASSQDDSSYNEQFF.

The chain carries TRBV27 and TRBJ2-2; 9 nucleotides match TRBD2. This CDR3 contains 14 residues. Germline values: CDR1 MNHEY, CDR2 SMNVEV (reference sequence). The V and J ends lost 3 bases and 7 bases, in that order; junction bases with no gene match: 3. CDR3 in DNA: TGTGCCAGCAGTTTGGTGCGGGGGGGCGGGGAGCTGTTTTTT. Protein sequence: CASSLVRGGGELFF.

This chain connects TRBV10-2 to TRBJ2-2; D possibly corresponds to TRBD1 (6 bases). V lost 2 bases and J lost 1, with 11 bases in between. CDR1 and CDR2 from the germline V gene are WSHSY and SAAADI. The CDR3 is made up of 16 amino acids. CDR3 DNA sequence: TGCGCCAGCAGTGAGAGTATCAGGGGGAACACCGGGGAGCTGTTTTTT. Translated, it gives CASSESIRGNTGELFF.

The chain carries TRBV19 and TRBJ1-5; D uncertain. This CDR3 is 15 amino acids long. CDR1 and CDR2 from the germline V gene are LNHDA and SQIVND (reference sequence). V lost 3 bases and J 0 bases, leaving 9 bases between the germline ends. The chain's CDR3 is CASSMHAVSNQPQHF. For the CDR3, the DNA is TGTGCCAGTAGTATGCACGCAGTTAGCAATCAGCCCCAGCATTTT.